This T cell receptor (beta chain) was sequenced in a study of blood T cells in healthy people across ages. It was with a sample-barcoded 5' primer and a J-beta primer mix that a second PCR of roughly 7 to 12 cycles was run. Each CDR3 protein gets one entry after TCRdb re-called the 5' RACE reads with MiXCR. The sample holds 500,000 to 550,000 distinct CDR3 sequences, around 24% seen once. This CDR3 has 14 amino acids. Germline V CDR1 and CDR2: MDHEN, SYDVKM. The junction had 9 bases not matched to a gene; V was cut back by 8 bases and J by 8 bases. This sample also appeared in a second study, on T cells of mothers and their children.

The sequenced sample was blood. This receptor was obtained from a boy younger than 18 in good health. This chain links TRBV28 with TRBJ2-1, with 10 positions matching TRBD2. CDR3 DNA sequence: TGTGCCAGCCGCGTGGGGCTAGCGGGAGATGAGCAGTTCTTC. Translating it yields CASRVGLAGDEQFF.